These 6 T cell receptor beta chains share one sample of origin, sequenced in a study of blood T cell repertoires in COVID-19 (dated by TCRdb to 2018 to 2020). The receptor library was made with the immunoSEQ multiplex PCR assay. TCRdb carries this immuneACCESS record with in-frame sequences only. Its versions omit some clonotypes, under half of them owing to an unresolved V gene in the studies checked, with the rest unexplained. Present in this sample are almost 300,000 clones, around 86% of which were seen just once. The ten largest make up 1.3% of the sample. Source material: peripheral blood. These receptors were collected from a man in his sixties or seventies with acute or convalescent COVID-19.

This clone was counted only a few times. The chain recombines TRBV5-1 with TRBJ1-2, with D tentatively TRBD1 (5 bases). Germline V gives CDR1 SGHRS, CDR2 YFSETQ. CDR3 length: 13 residues. V gave up 5 bases and J gave up 3 bases, with 11 bases separating them. CDR3 DNA: TGCGCCAGCAGTGAACAGGACGACTATGGCTACACCTTC. It specifies CASSEQDDYGYTF.

The chain combines TRBV29-1 with TRBJ2-7, with D perhaps TRBD1 (6 bases). V was shortened by 7 bases and J by 2 bases, with 12 bases between the two germline ends. The CDR3 runs to 12 residues. Germline CDR1 and CDR2: SQVTM and ANQGSEA. As DNA, the CDR3 is TGCAGCGCAACAGGGTTCGCCTACGAGCAGTACTTC. This gives the protein CSATGFAYEQYF.

The rearrangement uses TRBV2 and TRBJ2-7, with D unresolved. V dropped 4 bases and J dropped 6 bases, with 13 bases sitting between them. The germline CDR1 and CDR2 sequences are SNHLY and FYNNEI. The CDR3 is 13 residues long. The CDR3 here is CASSVEARGEQYF. The CDR3 bases are TGTGCCAGCAGTGTTGAGGCGAGAGGCGAGCAGTACTTC. Full variable domain (remainder filled in from reference TRBV2 and TRBJ2-7): EPEVTQTPSHQVTQMGQEVILRCVPISNHLYFYWYRQILGQKVEFLVSFYNNEISEKSEIFDDQFSVERPDGSNFTLKIRSTKLEDSAMYFCASSVEARGEQYFGPGTRLTVT.

The genes are TRBV4-1 and TRBJ1-2, with a weak D call TRBD1 (5 bases). Trimming took 3 bases from V and 3 from J, leaving 14 bases between them. Germline V lookup: CDR1 MGHRA, CDR2 YSYEKL. The CDR3 contains 15 residues. CDR3 residues: CASSQDNSLDYGYTF. For the CDR3, the DNA is TGCGCCAGCAGCCAGGACAACTCCTTAGACTATGGCTACACCTTC.

V is TRBV6-5 and J is TRBJ2-3, with a weak D call TRBD2 (6 bases). Trimming took off 5 bases at V and 2 bases at J, with 14 bases between the two ends. This CDR3 comprises 15 residues. Germline V gene data show CDR1 as MNHEY and CDR2 as SVGAGI. CDR3 sequence (DNA): TGTGCCAGCAGTCCCCCCGGGGGTTCCACAGATACGCAGTATTTT. Translated: CASSPPGGSTDTQYF.

The rearrangement uses TRBV5-4 and TRBJ2-1; tentatively, D is TRBD1 (5 bases). Per the germline V gene, CDR1 is SGHNT and CDR2 is YYREEE (reference sequence). Trimming removed 1 base from V and 10 bases from J, with 12 bases in between. The CDR3 runs to 13 residues. The CDR3 spells CASSLIGAREQFF. The CDR3 DNA follows: TGTGCCAGCAGCTTGATTGGGGCGCGGGAGCAGTTCTTC. Full variable domain (remainder filled in from reference TRBV5-4 and TRBJ2-1): ETGVTQSPTHLIKTRGQQVTLRCSSQSGHNTVSWYQQALGQGPQFIFQYYREEENGRGNFPPRFSGLQFPNYSSELNVNALELDDSALYLCASSLIGAREQFFGPGTRLTVL.